A single sample is the source of the 21 T cell receptor beta chains below, sequenced in a study of blood T cells in healthy people across ages. Alongside a J-beta primer mix, a sample-barcoded 5' primer served in a second PCR lasting about 7 to 11 cycles. MiXCR was run by TCRdb on the 5' RACE reads, yielding one entry per CDR3 protein. Of approximately 800,000 distinct CDR3 sequences listed, 35% to 60% are singletons. Sequenced material: blood. These receptor sequences come from a man older than 75 in good health.

The chain is built from TRBV5-1 and TRBJ2-7, with 10 nucleotides matching TRBD1. Germline-derived CDR1 and CDR2 are SGHRS and YFSETQ. J lost 6 bases, V lost 4 bases, and 7 bases had no gene match. The CDR3 loop spans 14 amino acids. The chain's CDR3 is CASSRDRGQGEQYF. The CDR3 DNA reads TGCGCCAGCAGCCGAGACAGGGGGCAAGGCGAGCAGTACTTC.

The sample holds a few counts of this clonotype. The CDR3, as DNA: TGTGCCAGCAATTCTCGGGGGCTATACAATGAGCAGTTCTTC. As protein: CASNSRGLYNEQFF. The V gene is TRBV12-3 or TRBV12-4, the J gene TRBJ2-1; either TRBD1 or TRBD2 may fit D (6 bases each). The CDR3 is 14 amino acids. The ends were cut back, 7 bases at V and 4 bases at J, with 14 bases in the middle.

Concerning this clonotype: With a much larger clone just one base away, this may be a read error. This chain connects TRBV20-1 to TRBJ2-1; 8 nucleotides align to TRBD1. V shed 3 bases, J shed 0 bases, and the junction held 16 bases outside the gene matches. The CDR3 is 19 residues long. The V gene's germline CDR1 is DFQATT and CDR2 SNEGSKA (reference sequence). DNA of the CDR3: TGCAGTGCTAGCGCTACGGGACAGGAAGGAGGGAACTCCTACAATGAGCAGTTCTTC. As protein: CSASATGQEGGNSYNEQFF.

In its sample, this clonotype was seen a few times. The J gene is TRBJ1-2, the V gene TRBV2; no firm D call. Looked up from germline, CDR1 is SNHLY and CDR2 is FYNNEI. CDR3 size: 15 residues. V gave up 5 bases and J gave up 5 bases, with 18 bases separating them. The CDR3 loop reads CASSLDLNELYGYTF. The CDR3 DNA sequence: TGTGCCAGCAGTCTAGACCTAAACGAACTTTATGGCTACACCTTC.

The genes are TRBV12-3 or TRBV12-4 and TRBJ2-7; 11 bases fit TRBD2. The V gene end was trimmed by 6 bases and the J gene end by 9 bases; junction bases not matched to a gene: 13. The CDR3 sequence is 15 residues long. This CDR3 reads CASSRLAGYYNGQYF. The CDR3 DNA follows: TGTGCCAGCAGCCGACTAGCGGGGTACTACAATGGGCAGTACTTC.

This chain joins TRBV10-3 and TRBJ2-2; 7 bases map to TRBD1. Trimming removed 4 bases from V and 1 base from J; junction bases left unmatched: 3. Germline V gene lookup returns CDR1 ENHRY and CDR2 SYGVKD. The CDR3 runs 15 residues. The CDR3 coding sequence is TGTGCCATCAGTGTTGGGACAGAGAACACCGGGGAGCTGTTTTTT. This encodes CAISVGTENTGELFF.

The chain couples TRBV11-2 to TRBJ2-6, with D maybe TRBD1 (6 bases). Deletions cut 4 bases from V and 3 bases from J, with 19 bases between. The CDR3 loop spans 18 amino acids. Per germline, CDR1 SGHAT and CDR2 FQNNGV. The CDR3 region is CASSSHSGTPGGANVLTF. The CDR3 DNA follows: TGTGCCAGCAGCTCCCACTCCGGGACACCGGGTGGGGCCAACGTCCTGACTTTC.

This clonotype appeared a few times. Since a much larger clone is just one base distant, this may be a read error. This chain connects TRBV29-1 to TRBJ2-5; 7 bases match TRBD1. Germline V lookup: CDR1 SQVTM, CDR2 ANQGSEA. CDR3 length: 12 residues. J was trimmed by 11 bases and V by 4 bases; bases with no gene match: 10. CDR3 region: CSVVPGQVEQYF. CDR3 DNA sequence: TGCAGCGTTGTCCCCGGACAGGTTGAGCAGTACTTC. The complete variable domain, with remaining parts taken from reference TRBV29-1 and TRBJ2-5, reads SAVISQKPSRDICQRGTSLTIQCQVDSQVTMMFWYRQQPGQSLTLIATANQGSEATYESGFVIDKFPISRPNLTFSTLTVSNMSPEDSSIYLCSVVPGQVEQYFGPGTRLLVL.

Notes on this clonotype: A single base separates this from a much larger clone, so it may be a read error. The chain links TRBV4-3 to TRBJ2-1; unclear D gene. The CDR3 runs 17 residues. V was shortened by 0 bases and J by 6 bases, with 18 bases between the two germline ends. Germline V gene sequence: CDR1 LGHNA, CDR2 YSLEER. Written as DNA, the CDR3 is TGCGCCAGCAGCCAAGATACGATAGGGTCTTTCGGCAATGAGCAGTTCTTC. It is translated as CASSQDTIGSFGNEQFF.

V and J are TRBV20-1 and TRBJ2-4; D is possibly TRBD2 (5 bases). The J call is uncertain, as TRBJ2-7 better fits the DNA end. The CDR3 covers 12 residues. CDR1 is DFQATT and CDR2 is SNEGSKA in the germline V gene (reference sequence). The DNA of the CDR3 is TGCAGTGCTAGTGCCGGGAACTACGAGCAGTACTTC. Residues: CSASAGNYEQYF.

This clonotype was counted a few times. The chain has TRBV7-9 and TRBJ2-7, with a tentative D call TRBD1 (6 bases). The ends were cut back, 3 bases at V and 2 bases at J, with 11 bases in the middle. The germline gives CDR1 SEHNR, CDR2 FQNEAQ (reference sequence). This CDR3 region has 14 residues. The CDR3 protein is CASSLGTHTYEQYF. CDR3 sequence (DNA): TGTGCCAGCAGCTTGGGGACACACACCTACGAGCAGTACTTC.

This clonotype has more than one count but fewer than ten. The chain joins TRBV5-1 to TRBJ2-1; tentative D call: TRBD2 (5 bases). The V gene's germline CDR1 is SGHRS and CDR2 YFSETQ. V was trimmed by 5 bases and J by 0 bases, leaving 15 bases between them. This CDR3 has 16 amino acids. CDR3 bases: TGCGCCAGCAGAACCACAGCGGAGAGCTCCTACAATGAGCAGTTCTTC. Residues: CASRTTAESSYNEQFF.

The J gene is TRBJ2-5, the V gene TRBV25-1; 7 nucleotides agree with TRBD1. V dropped 2 bases and J dropped 5; count of bases not matched to a gene: 5. The CDR3 runs 14 residues. Germline CDR1 MGHDK, CDR2 SYGVNS. The CDR3 region has the DNA TGTGCCAGCAGTGAAACAGGGGACAAGGAGACCCAGTACTTC. Its translation is CASSETGDKETQYF.

The chain has TRBV12-3 or TRBV12-4 and TRBJ2-3, with 10 bases fitting TRBD2. CDR3 length equals 17 residues. With V trimmed by 2 bases and J by 3 bases, 8 bases remained unmatched. The CDR3 nucleotides are TGTGCCAGCAGTTTAAGGACTAGCGGAGGGGTAACAGATACGCAGTATTTT. Translated, it gives CASSLRTSGGVTDTQYF.

V is TRBV12-3 or TRBV12-4 and J is TRBJ2-1; 12 bases are shared with TRBD2. The CDR3 loop spans 14 amino acids. Trimming took 4 bases from V and 9 from J; bases not matched to a gene: 4. The CDR3 region is CASSSSGGAGEQFF. Written as DNA, the CDR3 is TGTGCCAGCAGTTCTAGCGGGGGGGCCGGTGAGCAGTTCTTC.

The V gene is TRBV4-2, the J gene TRBJ2-5, with unresolved D. The CDR3 has 13 residues. V lost 7 bases and J 5 bases, leaving 14 bases between the germline ends. The V gene's germline CDR1 is LGHNA and CDR2 YNFKEQ. The CDR3 is CASKQLDRETQYF. The DNA of the CDR3 is TGTGCCAGCAAACAGCTGGATCGGGAGACCCAGTACTTC.

This clonotype was detected only a few times. This chain uses TRBV12-3 or TRBV12-4 with TRBJ1-2, with D possibly TRBD1 on 5 matching bases. The germline V and J ends were trimmed by 3 bases and 8 bases, with 13 bases remaining between them. This CDR3 is 13 amino acids long. The CDR3, as DNA: TGTGCCAGCAGTTTGGGGGGATCCAGCGGCTACACCTTC. Its protein product is CASSLGGSSGYTF.

A few counts support this clonotype. The CDR3 DNA follows: TGTGCCGGCTCCCAGACTGATACGCAGTATTTT. Translation: CAGSQTDTQYF. The chain couples TRBV7-9 to TRBJ2-3, with D uncertain. Between the trimmed V and J ends, which lost 11 bases and 6 bases, there was a span of 12 bases. CDR3 length equals 11 residues. CDR1 and CDR2 (germline): SEHNR, FQNEAQ (reference sequence).

Note on this clonotype: Germline and junction disagree at one end, which may indicate a read error. This chain uses TRBV12-3 or TRBV12-4 with TRBJ2-1; D unclear. The CDR3 runs 13 residues. Here the CDR3 reads CASSLEVYDEQFF. Here the CDR3 DNA reads TGTGCCAGCAGTTTAGAAGTCTACGATGAGCAGTTCTTC.

As for this clonotype: One end of the junction does not line up with germline, which may come from a read error. This chain joins TRBV28 and TRBJ2-7; D perhaps matches TRBD1 (5 bases). The J call is doubtful: the DNA matches TRBJ2-5 better. The CDR3 is 17 residues long. Germline V lookup: CDR1 MDHEN, CDR2 SYDVKM. The CDR3 DNA reads as TGTGCCGGCAGACCCACCGAGATCCAGGGAAAGGGGGAGACCCAGTACTTC. Protein sequence: CAGRPTEIQGKGETQYF.

There are a few counts of this clonotype. The rearrangement uses TRBV10-3 and TRBJ2-7; D possibly corresponds to TRBD1 (6 bases). Germline assignment: CDR1 ENHRY and CDR2 SYGVKD. Trimming removed 6 bases at V and 0 bases at J, with 12 bases between. The CDR3 has 14 residues. This chain's CDR3 is CAIRPGQSSYEQYF. CDR3 nucleotides: TGTGCCATCAGGCCGGGACAAAGCTCCTACGAGCAGTACTTC.